This T cell receptor (beta chain) derives from a study of blood T cells in healthy people across ages. At least 6.5 million PBMCs were isolated per sample. This clonotype was seen more than once but under ten times. The antigen remains unidentified. V was pared by 7 bases and J by 13 bases, with 12 bases of the junction left unmatched. CDR1 is ENHRY and CDR2 is SYGVKD in the germline V gene. The CDR3 runs 14 residues. Study results and caveats: Comparison with aged donors showed that long-lived donors had more naive CD4+ cells and higher diversity. Unsorted PBMC input precluded a conclusive naive versus antigen-experienced comparison.

A J-beta primer mix and a sample-barcoded 5' primer were used in a second PCR of roughly 6 to 11 cycles. CDR3-containing paired-end reads numbering at least 2.5 million came from each sample. TCRdb reanalysed the 5' RACE reads using MiXCR and keeps one entry per CDR3 protein. The sample has around 2 million distinct CDR3 sequences; about two fifths are singletons. The receptor comes from a human donor in good health. Sample: blood. The chain joins TRBV10-3 to TRBJ2-1, with TRBD2 matching over 11 bases. The CDR3 nucleotides are TGTGCCATCACCCCTGATACTAGCGGGAGAAGCCAGTTCTTC. Translating gives CAITPDTSGRSQFF.